These 2 T cell receptor beta chains were all obtained from the same sample, sequenced in a study of T cells after yellow fever vaccination. MiXCR was run by TCRdb on the 5' RACE reads, yielding one entry per CDR3 protein. The repertoire consists of 250,000 to 400,000 distinct CDR3 sequences, with 3.5% to 4.5% occurring once and the leading ten covering approximately 20%. The sequenced sample was PBMCs, obtained 15 days after the yellow fever booster vaccination. The receptors originated from a man aged 18 to 29 who received the YFV17D yellow fever vaccine.

In its sample, this clonotype was seen many times. The chain is built from TRBV12-3 or TRBV12-4 and TRBJ1-6; 8 positions agree with TRBD1. The ends lost 4 bases at V and 10 bases at J; junction bases unmatched: 6. The CDR3 extends over 14 amino acids. The CDR3 reads CASSSRTGYSPLHF. The CDR3 DNA reads as TGTGCCAGCAGTTCCCGGACAGGGTACTCACCCCTCCACTTT.

CDR3: CASSLEFPPKLSDYGDRSNTEAFF. As DNA, the CDR3 is TGTGCCAGCAGCTTAGAGTTCCCCCCGAAATTAAGTGACTATGGGGACAGGTCGAACACTGAAGCTTTCTTT. V gene TRBV7-2 combines with J gene TRBJ1-1; the match to TRBD1 covers 8 bases. With 1 base clipped from V and 1 base from J, the junction kept 29 bases outside the gene matches. The CDR3 is 24 amino acids. Germline V gene lookup returns CDR1 SGHTA and CDR2 FQGNSA.